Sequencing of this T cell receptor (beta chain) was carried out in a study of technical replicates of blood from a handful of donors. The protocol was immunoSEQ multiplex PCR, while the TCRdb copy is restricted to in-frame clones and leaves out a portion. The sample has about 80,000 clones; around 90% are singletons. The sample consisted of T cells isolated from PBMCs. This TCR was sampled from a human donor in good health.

The CDR3: CASSQSRGADTGELFF. The CDR3 DNA sequence: TGTGCCAGCAGCCAATCACGGGGGGCCGACACCGGGGAGCTGTTTTTT. The chain carries TRBV16 and TRBJ2-2; possibly TRBD2 for D (7 bases). Trimming removed 0 bases at V and 3 bases at J, with 11 bases between. CDR1 and CDR2 from the germline V gene are KGHSY and FQNENV. The CDR3 has 16 residues.